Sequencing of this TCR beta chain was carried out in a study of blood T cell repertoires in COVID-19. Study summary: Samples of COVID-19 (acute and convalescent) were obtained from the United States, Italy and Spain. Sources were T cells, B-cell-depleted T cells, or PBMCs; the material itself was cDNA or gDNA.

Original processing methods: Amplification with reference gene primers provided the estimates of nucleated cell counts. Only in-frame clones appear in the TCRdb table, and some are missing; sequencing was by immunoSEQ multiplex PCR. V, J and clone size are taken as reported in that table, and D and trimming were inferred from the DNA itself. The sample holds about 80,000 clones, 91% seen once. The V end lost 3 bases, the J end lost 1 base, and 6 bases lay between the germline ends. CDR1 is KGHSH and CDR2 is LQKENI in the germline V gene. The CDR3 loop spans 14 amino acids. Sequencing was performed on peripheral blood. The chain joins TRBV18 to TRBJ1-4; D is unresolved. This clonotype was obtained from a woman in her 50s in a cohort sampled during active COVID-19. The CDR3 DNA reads TGTGCCAGCTCACCCCGTAGAACTAATGAAAAACTGTTTTTT. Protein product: CASSPRRTNEKLFF.